These 28 T cell receptor beta chains originate from one sample sequenced in a study of T cells after yellow fever vaccination (dated by TCRdb to the late 2010s). The treatment or condition tag for this specimen amounts to: live attenuated yellow fever vaccine strain. Library generation was performed with 5' RACE. TCRdb lists the instrument as Illumina HiSeq 2500. In TCRdb, the public reads were trimmed at Q25 with fastp and aligned with MiXCR, with productive beta chains retained. Rows are unified per CDR3 protein, each entry keeping the most common DNA and genes. The sample table holds 610,000 or so distinct CDR3 sequences, of which roughly an eighth were seen once. Of the sample, about 15% falls within the top ten clones. Sample: PBMCs, taken on the day of the yellow fever booster vaccination. Receptors were obtained from a man between 25 and 39 years old who received the YFV17D yellow fever vaccine.

The sample holds a few counts of this clonotype. The chain joins TRBV18 to TRBJ1-1; possibly TRBD1 for D (5 bases). Germline CDR1 KGHSH, CDR2 LQKENI. The CDR3 runs 14 residues. The V end lost 6 bases, the J end lost 1 base, and 12 bases lay between the germline ends. The CDR3 nucleotides are TGTGCCAGCTCCCGATCGGGGGAGAACACTGAAGCTTTCTTT. It specifies CASSRSGENTEAFF. The whole variable domain, remainder taken from reference TRBV18 and TRBJ1-1, is NAGVMQNPRHLVRRRGQEARLRCSPMKGHSHVYWYRQLPEEGLKFMVYLQKENIIDESGMPKERFSAEFPKEGPSILRIQQVVRGDSAAYFCASSRSGENTEAFFGQGTRLTVV.

This clonotype was seen more than once but under ten times. This chain links TRBV4-2 with TRBJ2-4; a possible D gene is TRBD1 (5 bases). CDR3 length: 18 residues. The V end was cut by 0 bases, the J end by 0 bases, with 15 bases between. Germline CDR1 LGHNA, CDR2 YNFKEQ. The CDR3 DNA reads TGTGCCAGCAGCCAAGATCTCTCGCAGGGTTTAGCCAAAAACATTCAGTACTTC. It codes for CASSQDLSQGLAKNIQYF.

This clonotype was observed a few times. The rearrangement uses TRBV30 and TRBJ2-7; the D gene is possibly TRBD1 (5 bases). Germline V gene sequence: CDR1 GTSNPN, CDR2 SVGIG (reference sequence). The CDR3 extends over 13 amino acids. Trimming shortened V by 3 bases and J by 5 bases, and 14 bases separated the two germline ends. The CDR3 DNA follows: TGTGCCTGGAGACAGGCAGGTCCCCACGAGCAGTACTTC. It specifies CAWRQAGPHEQYF.

This chain joins TRBV24-1 and TRBJ2-5, with 13 positions matching TRBD2. CDR3 length: 14 amino acids. CDR1 is KGHDR and CDR2 is SFDVKD in the germline V gene. Trimming took 9 bases from V and 4 from J; bases not matched to a gene: 4. CDR3 protein: CATGLAGVSETQYF. The DNA for the CDR3 is TGTGCCACCGGACTAGCGGGAGTTTCAGAGACCCAGTACTTC.

The chain has TRBV5-5 and TRBJ2-7; 8 nucleotides match TRBD2. V was pared by 8 bases and J by 3 bases, with 7 bases of the junction left unmatched. Germline CDR1 SGHKS, CDR2 YYEKEE (reference sequence). This CDR3 region has 13 residues. The CDR3 reads CARGPGTSYEQYF. As DNA, the CDR3 is TGTGCCAGGGGCCCCGGGACTAGCTACGAGCAGTACTTC. Based on the CDR3 plus reference TRBV5-5 and TRBJ2-7, the full variable domain is DAGVTQSPTHLIKTRGQQVTLRCSPISGHKSVSWYQQVLGQGPQFIFQYYEKEERGRGNFPDRFSARQFPNYSSELNVNALLLGDSALYLCARGPGTSYEQYFGPGTRLTVT.

This chain uses TRBV20-1 with TRBJ2-4; TRBD2 might be the D (5 bases). Germline values: CDR1 DFQATT, CDR2 SNEGSKA (reference sequence). CDR3 length: 12 residues. V lost 7 bases and J lost 3, with 10 bases in between. CDR3 DNA sequence: TGCAGTGGGGCGGGTGACAAAAACATTCAGTACTTC. It is translated as CSGAGDKNIQYF.

The chain couples TRBV10-3 to TRBJ2-3; 15 bases match TRBD2. The CDR3 consists of 16 residues. V was clipped by 3 bases and J by 5 bases; unmatched bases: 3. Germline V gene data show CDR1 as ENHRY and CDR2 as SYGVKD. The CDR3 DNA is TGTGCCATCAGTGATGGGACTAGCGGGAGGATAGATACGCAGTATTTT. This translates into CAISDGTSGRIDTQYF.

The chain links TRBV5-1 to TRBJ2-5; D possibly uses TRBD1 or TRBD2 (5 bases each). Germline V lookup: CDR1 SGHRS, CDR2 YFSETQ. Trimming took 4 bases from V and 4 from J, leaving 11 bases between them. This CDR3 comprises 13 residues. The CDR3 DNA reads TGCGCCAGCAGCATTACAGGAGGAGAGACCCAGTACTTC. It translates to CASSITGGETQYF.

This clonotype was found a few times. The chain is built from TRBV20-1 and TRBJ2-5; 8 positions match TRBD2. This CDR3 has 13 residues. V shed 5 bases, J shed 6 bases, and the junction held 8 bases outside the gene matches. CDR1 and CDR2 from the germline V gene are DFQATT and SNEGSKA (reference sequence). In nucleotides, the CDR3 is TGCAGTGCTCTTTTGACGGGGGGGAAGACCCAGTACTTC. Amino acid sequence: CSALLTGGKTQYF.

This clonotype was seen a few times. The chain is built from TRBV5-1 and TRBJ1-1, with 9 bases that match TRBD1. CDR1 and CDR2 from the germline V gene are SGHRS and YFSETQ. CDR3 length: 14 residues. With V trimmed by 5 bases and J by 5 bases, 7 bases remained unmatched. This chain's CDR3 is CASRDGQGLTEAFF. In DNA form, the CDR3 reads TGCGCCAGCAGAGACGGACAGGGGTTGACTGAAGCTTTCTTT.

The CDR3 sequence: CASSLLGGWTGANVLTF. The CDR3 region has the DNA TGTGCCAGCAGTTTATTGGGGGGATGGACTGGGGCCAACGTCCTGACTTTC. V and J are TRBV27 and TRBJ2-6, with D possibly TRBD2 on 6 matching bases. The CDR3 spans 17 residues. The V and J ends lost 1 base and 2 bases respectively, with 12 bases between them. From germline, CDR1 is MNHEY and CDR2 SMNVEV (reference sequence).

This clonotype has just a few counts. The chain carries TRBV20-1 and TRBJ2-1, with 7 bases lining up with TRBD2. Per germline, CDR1 DFQATT and CDR2 SNEGSKA (reference sequence). The CDR3 totals 15 residues. V shed 5 bases, J shed 3 bases, and the junction held 10 bases outside the gene matches. The CDR3 loop reads CSALPHSGYYNEQFF. The CDR3, as DNA: TGCAGTGCTCTACCCCATAGCGGGTACTACAATGAGCAGTTCTTC.

The chain carries TRBV4-2 and TRBJ2-3; weak D call: TRBD2 (6 bases). CDR1 LGHNA and CDR2 YNFKEQ come from the germline V gene. Trimming removed 1 base from V and 5 bases from J, with 19 bases in between. The CDR3 loop spans 17 amino acids. For the CDR3, the DNA is TGTGCCAGCAGCCAAGGAATCCAGCGGGCGTATCTAGATACGCAGTATTTT. This gives the protein CASSQGIQRAYLDTQYF.

J is TRBJ2-1 and V is TRBV19; 10 bases map to TRBD2. Trimming cost V 5 bases and J 7 bases; bases outside gene matches: 11. CDR1 and CDR2 from the germline V gene are LNHDA and SQIVND (reference sequence). The CDR3 contains 16 residues. CDR3 loop: CASSAPLLAGRNEQFF. The DNA of the CDR3 is TGTGCCAGTAGTGCCCCATTACTAGCGGGACGTAATGAGCAGTTCTTC. The entire variable domain, with the rest obtained from reference TRBV19 and TRBJ2-1, is as follows: DGGITQSPKYLFRKEGQNVTLSCEQNLNHDAMYWYRQDPGQGLRLIYYSQIVNDFQKGDIAEGYSVSREKKESFPLTVTSAQKNPTAFYLCASSAPLLAGRNEQFFGPGTRLTVL.

The CDR3 reads CASSLRTVQPQHF. The CDR3 nucleotides read TGTGCCAGTAGTCTCAGGACCGTTCAGCCCCAGCATTTT. V gene TRBV19 combines with J gene TRBJ1-5; no definite D call. The V gene's germline CDR1 is LNHDA and CDR2 SQIVND (reference sequence). The CDR3 loop spans 13 amino acids. Trimming cost V 5 bases and J 6 bases, with 11 bases left between them. The variable domain in full, completed from reference TRBV19 and TRBJ1-5, reads DGGITQSPKYLFRKEGQNVTLSCEQNLNHDAMYWYRQDPGQGLRLIYYSQIVNDFQKGDIAEGYSVSREKKESFPLTVTSAQKNPTAFYLCASSLRTVQPQHFGDGTRLSIL.

This chain connects TRBV6-6 to TRBJ1-4, with D maybe TRBD1 (6 bases). Germline V lookup: CDR1 MNHNY, CDR2 SVGAGI (reference sequence). Trimming took 5 bases from V and 8 from J, leaving 9 bases between them. This CDR3 is 12 amino acids long. CDR3 region: CASSTTGEKLFF. In DNA, the CDR3 is TGTGCCAGCAGTACAACAGGGGAAAAACTGTTTTTT.

This clonotype was observed a handful of times. The V gene is TRBV3-1, the J gene TRBJ2-1, with a possible D match to TRBD2 (6 bases). The CDR3 is 16 residues long. The ends were cut back, 3 bases at V and 5 bases at J, with 17 bases in the middle. Germline V gene lookup returns CDR1 LGHDT and CDR2 YNNKEL (reference sequence). Written as DNA, the CDR3 is TGTGCCAGCAGCCAGGGGGGAGCTAGTCCCCACAATGAGCAGTTCTTC. Protein product: CASSQGGASPHNEQFF.

The rearrangement uses TRBV7-2 and TRBJ2-7; D uncertain. Trimming shortened V by 5 bases and J by 6 bases, and 14 bases separated the two germline ends. The CDR3 sequence is 13 residues long. Germline loops: CDR1 SGHTA, CDR2 FQGNSA. The CDR3 DNA reads TGTGCCAGCAGCCGATTGGGCCCGCTCGAGCAGTACTTC. Amino acid sequence: CASSRLGPLEQYF. Full variable domain (remainder filled in from reference TRBV7-2 and TRBJ2-7): GAGVSQSPSNKVTEKGKDVELRCDPISGHTALYWYRQSLGQGLEFLIYFQGNSAPDKSGLPSDRFSAERTGGSVSTLTIQRTQQEDSAVYLCASSRLGPLEQYFGPGTRLTVT.

This clonotype has a count of ten or more. Here the CDR3 DNA reads TGTGCCAGCAGCTTACACGGGAACACAGATACGCAGTATTTT. It yields the protein CASSLHGNTDTQYF. The genes are TRBV7-2 and TRBJ2-3; D might be TRBD2 (5 bases). With 2 bases removed from V and 2 bases from J, the gap between germline ends came to 8 bases. The CDR3 extends over 14 amino acids. Germline values: CDR1 SGHTA, CDR2 FQGNSA.

The V and J genes are TRBV29-1 and TRBJ1-2; D is undetermined. The CDR3 totals 11 residues. V was shortened by 5 bases and J by 0 bases, with 4 bases between the two germline ends. Germline V gives CDR1 SQVTM, CDR2 ANQGSEA. The chain's CDR3 is CSVRSNYGYTF. The CDR3 DNA reads as TGCAGCGTTAGGTCTAACTATGGCTACACCTTC.

This clonotype was picked up a small number of times. The chain couples TRBV3-1 to TRBJ1-2; unclear D gene. Germline-derived CDR1 and CDR2 are LGHDT and YNNKEL (reference sequence). This CDR3 has 12 amino acids. Trimming stripped 3 bases from V and 7 bases from J, with 9 bases between. In DNA form, the CDR3 reads TGTGCCAGCAGCCACTCCGCGGGTGGCTACACCTTC. It yields the protein CASSHSAGGYTF.

J is TRBJ2-1 and V is TRBV10-2; no clear D gene. V lost 7 bases and J 7 bases, leaving 8 bases between the germline ends. From germline, CDR1 is WSHSY and CDR2 SAAADI. The CDR3 loop spans 11 amino acids. The CDR3 nucleotides read TGCGCCAGCACTAACGTGAATGAGCAGTTCTTC. This codes for CASTNVNEQFF.

This clonotype was seen more than once but under ten times. The V and J genes are TRBV5-1 and TRBJ2-7; 8 bases align to TRBD1. This CDR3 is built from 15 residues. Losses at the gene ends were 0 bases for V and 5 bases for J; bases not matched to a gene: 7. Germline CDR1 reads SGHRS; CDR2 reads YFSETQ. The CDR3 loop reads CASSLDGDRGDEQYF. For the CDR3, the DNA is TGCGCCAGCAGCTTGGACGGAGACAGGGGAGACGAGCAGTACTTC.

The chain joins TRBV18 to TRBJ2-7; D is perhaps TRBD2 (5 bases). V dropped 5 bases and J dropped 3 bases, with 11 bases sitting between them. The CDR3 length is 13 residues. In germline, CDR1 is KGHSH, CDR2 LQKENI. This CDR3 is CASSIAAGYEQYF. The CDR3 coding sequence is TGTGCCAGCTCAATAGCCGCGGGCTACGAGCAGTACTTC.

This clonotype has a count of ten or more. This CDR3 reads CASSATSDTEAFF. In DNA, the CDR3 is TGTGCCAGCAGCGCCACATCAGACACTGAAGCTTTCTTT. The V gene is TRBV9, the J gene TRBJ1-1; D remains ambiguous. Trimming removed 3 bases from V and 3 bases from J, with 9 bases in between. This CDR3 comprises 13 residues. Germline V gives CDR1 SGDLS, CDR2 YYNGEE.

Ten or more counts support this clonotype. The chain carries TRBV29-1 and TRBJ2-1; tentatively, D is TRBD2 (5 bases). Germline CDR1 reads SQVTM; CDR2 reads ANQGSEA. The CDR3 sequence is 11 residues long. Trimming left V 4 bases short and J 8 bases short, with 9 bases between. This CDR3 reads CSVGHGDEQFF. The DNA for the CDR3 is TGCAGCGTTGGCCACGGGGATGAGCAGTTCTTC.

The V and J genes are TRBV15 and TRBJ2-1, with D tentatively TRBD2 (5 bases). Germline V gene data show CDR1 as LNHNV and CDR2 as YYDKDF (reference sequence). V was pared by 0 bases and J by 1 base, with 7 bases between. The CDR3 consists of 15 residues. Written as DNA, the CDR3 is TGTGCCACCAGCAGAGATCGGAGGTCCTACAATGAGCAGTTCTTC. Encoded protein: CATSRDRRSYNEQFF.

V usage is TRBV6-1 and J usage is TRBJ2-7; possible D gene TRBD1, 6 bases. The CDR3 extends over 15 amino acids. Germline CDR1 is MNHNS and CDR2 is SASEGT. Deletions cut 1 base from V and 2 bases from J, with 12 bases between. The CDR3 DNA reads TGTGCCAGCAGTGAAGTAACAGGGATGCCCTACGAGCAGTACTTC. It encodes CASSEVTGMPYEQYF.